Listed here are 8 T cell receptor beta chains from one sample, sequenced in a study of shared clonotypes between healthy human individuals. TCRdb keeps only in-frame clones here, not all; method: immunoSEQ multiplex PCR. Among hundreds of thousands of clones listed, around 77% were seen once. Source material: PBMCs. Receptors originate from a woman in her thirties or forties in good health. Some clones in this sample may be carry-over from other donors' samples.

The chain carries TRBV6-5 and TRBJ2-1; no firm D call. V lost 6 bases, J lost 4 bases, and 10 bases lay in between. The CDR3 length is 13 residues. Per the germline V gene, CDR1 is MNHEY and CDR2 is SVGAGI. In nucleotides, the CDR3 is TGTGCCAGCAGGCGGAATCCTTACAATGAGCAGTTCTTC. It is translated as CASRRNPYNEQFF.

A word on this clone: A far more abundant clone sits one base away, making this likely a read error. The V call is TRBV7-9, the J call TRBJ1-4; 10 bases agree with TRBD1. This CDR3 has 14 amino acids. The J segment lost 6 bases and the V segment lost 5 bases, leaving 3 bases of the junction unmatched. The germline V gene has CDR1 SEHNR and CDR2 FQNEAQ (reference sequence). This CDR3 is CASSPGTGDEKLFF. In DNA, the CDR3 is TGTGCCAGCAGCCCCGGGACAGGGGATGAAAAACTGTTTTTT.

The V call is TRBV5-1, the J call TRBJ2-6; a weak D match, TRBD1 (5 bases). This CDR3 has 15 amino acids. Germline loops: CDR1 SGHRS, CDR2 YFSETQ. Trimming took off 6 bases at V and 1 base at J, with 11 bases between the two ends. This chain's CDR3 is CASTPTASGANVLTF. CDR3 in DNA: TGCGCCAGCACCCCGACAGCTTCTGGGGCCAACGTCCTGACTTTC. Based on the CDR3 plus reference TRBV5-1 and TRBJ2-6, the full variable domain is KAGVTQTPRYLIKTRGQQVTLSCSPISGHRSVSWYQQTPGQGLQFLFEYFSETQRNKGNFPGRFSGRQFSNSRSEMNVSTLELGDSALYLCASTPTASGANVLTFGAGSRLTVL.

Only a few counts were recorded for this clone. The rearrangement uses TRBV28 and TRBJ1-2; D unclear. Trimming left V 7 bases short and J 4 bases short, with 13 bases between. Germline V lookup: CDR1 MDHEN, CDR2 SYDVKM. The CDR3 runs to 13 residues. The CDR3 protein is CASIDMRSYGYTF. The CDR3 nucleotides read TGTGCCAGCATTGACATGCGATCCTATGGCTACACCTTC.

The chain is built from TRBV5-4 and TRBJ1-1; D gene unclear. V lost 1 base and J lost 1, with 11 bases in between. Germline CDR1 is SGHNT and CDR2 is YYREEE (reference sequence). This CDR3 is 15 amino acids long. The CDR3 DNA reads TGTGCCAGCAGCTTGTTCGTAACAGCGAACACTGAAGCTTTCTTT. It encodes CASSLFVTANTEAFF.

V usage is TRBV29-1 and J usage is TRBJ1-2, with D perhaps TRBD1 (6 bases). Germline assignment: CDR1 SQVTM and CDR2 ANQGSEA. The CDR3 length is 12 residues. V was pared by 7 bases and J by 0 bases, with 9 bases between. CDR3 region: CSAGQTNYGYTF. In DNA form, the CDR3 reads TGCAGCGCTGGACAGACTAACTATGGCTACACCTTC.

Turning to this clone: Additional DNA sequences in this sample encode the identical CDR3. The V call is TRBV29-1, the J call TRBJ1-5, with D hard to call. The V and J ends lost 4 bases and 2 bases respectively, with 6 bases between them. The CDR3 is 12 residues long. Per the germline V gene, CDR1 is SQVTM and CDR2 is ANQGSEA. CDR3 residues: CSVGSGNQPQHF. The CDR3 DNA follows: TGCAGCGTTGGGAGTGGCAATCAGCCCCAGCATTTT.

The chain recombines TRBV28 with TRBJ2-3; 7 bases match TRBD1. Germline CDR1 is MDHEN and CDR2 is SYDVKM. V was clipped by 4 bases and J by 4 bases; unmatched bases: 2. The CDR3 totals 13 residues. The CDR3 loop is CASSSRGPDTQYF. The CDR3 DNA reads TGTGCCAGCAGTTCGAGGGGGCCAGATACGCAGTATTTT.